Sequencing of this T cell receptor beta chain was carried out in a study of T cell responses to AZD1222 COVID-19 vaccine. The repertoire was sequenced with immunoSEQ multiplex PCR; TCRdb's copy has only in-frame clones and lacks some. The sample lists approximately 140,000 clones; 91% were seen once. Turning to this clone: Its antigen remains unidentified.

Study conclusions and caveats: The CD4 TCRs associated with vaccination extended across spike and predominated at 160-218 and 743-854. Females made up more of the donors, who were largely white British, and clonal diversity may have come out too low. Sampling that yielded the repertoires occurred only after the peak T cell response. Increases in Spike-specific TCR breadth and depth were seen after two AZD1222 doses.

The sequenced sample was peripheral blood, obtained 28 days after the second AZD1222 dose. The origin of this receptor is an adult who received the AZD1222 COVID-19 vaccine.

This CDR3 reads CASSFPGLPGEDTQYF. The CDR3 DNA sequence: TGTGCCAGCAGTTTCCCGGGACTCCCGGGGGAGGATACGCAGTATTTT. This rearrangement joins TRBV7-3 to TRBJ2-3; TRBD2 is a possible D gene (6 bases). The V and J ends lost 6 bases and 6 bases respectively, with 22 bases between them. Germline CDR1 and CDR2: SGHTA and FQGTGA. CDR3 length: 16 residues.